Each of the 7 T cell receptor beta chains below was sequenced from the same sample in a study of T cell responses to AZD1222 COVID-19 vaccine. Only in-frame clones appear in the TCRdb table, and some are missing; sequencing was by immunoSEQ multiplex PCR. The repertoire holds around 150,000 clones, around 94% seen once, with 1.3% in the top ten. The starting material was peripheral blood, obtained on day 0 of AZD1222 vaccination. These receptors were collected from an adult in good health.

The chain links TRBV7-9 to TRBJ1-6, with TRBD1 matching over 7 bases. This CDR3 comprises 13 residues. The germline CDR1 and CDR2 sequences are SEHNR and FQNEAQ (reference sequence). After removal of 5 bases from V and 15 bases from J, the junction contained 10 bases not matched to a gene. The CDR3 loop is CASSNAAGGILHF. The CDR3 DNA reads TGTGCCAGCAGCAATGCGGCAGGGGGTATCCTCCACTTT. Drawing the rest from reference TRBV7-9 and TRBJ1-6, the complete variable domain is DTGVSQNPRHKITKRGQNVTFRCDPISEHNRLYWYRQTLGQGPEFLTYFQNEAQLEKSRLLSDRFSAERPKGSFSTLEIQRTEQGDSAMYLCASSNAAGGILHFGNGTRLTVT.

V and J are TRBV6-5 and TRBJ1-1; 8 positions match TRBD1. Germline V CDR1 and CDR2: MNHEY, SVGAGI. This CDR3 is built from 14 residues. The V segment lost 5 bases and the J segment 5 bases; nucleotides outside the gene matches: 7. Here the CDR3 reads CASSPDRGGTEAFF. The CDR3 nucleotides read TGTGCCAGCAGTCCTGACAGGGGTGGGACTGAAGCTTTCTTT.

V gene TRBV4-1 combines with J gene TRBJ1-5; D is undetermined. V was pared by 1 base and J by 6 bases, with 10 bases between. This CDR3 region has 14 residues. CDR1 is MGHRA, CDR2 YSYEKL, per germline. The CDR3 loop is CASSQVGLIQPQHF. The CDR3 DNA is TGCGCCAGCAGCCAAGTTGGCCTCATTCAGCCCCAGCATTTT.

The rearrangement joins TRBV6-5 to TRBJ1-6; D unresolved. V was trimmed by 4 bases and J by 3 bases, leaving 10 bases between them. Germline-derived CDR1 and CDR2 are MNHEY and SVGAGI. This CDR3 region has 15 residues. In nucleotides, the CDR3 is TGTGCCAGCAGTTCCCCGGGAATCTATAATTCACCCCTCCACTTT. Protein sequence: CASSSPGIYNSPLHF.

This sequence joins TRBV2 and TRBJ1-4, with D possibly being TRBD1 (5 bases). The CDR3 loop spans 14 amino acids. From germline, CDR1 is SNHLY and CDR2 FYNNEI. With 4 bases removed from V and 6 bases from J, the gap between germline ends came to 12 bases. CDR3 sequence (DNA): TGTGCCAGCAGTGGGGACTTACCTTATGAAAAACTGTTTTTT. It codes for CASSGDLPYEKLFF.

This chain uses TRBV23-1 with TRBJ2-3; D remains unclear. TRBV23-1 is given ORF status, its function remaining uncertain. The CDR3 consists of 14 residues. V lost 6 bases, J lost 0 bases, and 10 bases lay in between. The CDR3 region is CASRTCPSTDTQYF. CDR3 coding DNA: TGCGCCAGCAGGACTTGCCCTAGCACAGATACGCAGTATTTT.

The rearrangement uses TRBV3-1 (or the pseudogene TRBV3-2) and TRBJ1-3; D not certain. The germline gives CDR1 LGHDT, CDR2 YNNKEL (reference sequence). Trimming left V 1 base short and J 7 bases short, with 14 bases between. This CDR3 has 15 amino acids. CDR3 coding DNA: TGTGCCAGCAGCCAAGTCGGAGGGTCGACGAACACCATATATTTT. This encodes CASSQVGGSTNTIYF.